This T cell receptor (beta chain) is drawn from a study of cytotoxic CD8 clonotypes in ibrutinib-treated CLL. TCRdb keeps only in-frame clones here, not all; method: immunoSEQ multiplex PCR. Counted here are more than 200,000 clones, 70% occurring once; the ten biggest clones make up 15%. The germline gives CDR1 SGHTA, CDR2 FQGNSA. V gave up 1 base and J gave up 5 bases, with 12 bases separating them. The length of the CDR3 is 15 residues. The TCR originated in a human donor with chronic lymphocytic leukemia. The rearrangement links TRBV7-2 to TRBJ2-1; D may correspond to TRBD1 or TRBD2 (5 bases each). Source: PBMCs, taken after 24 months of ibrutinib treatment. CDR3 sequence: CASSLVGGINNEQFF. CDR3 bases: TGTGCCAGCAGCTTAGTTGGGGGAATAAACAATGAGCAGTTCTTC.